Listed here are 5 T cell receptor beta chains from one sample, sequenced in a study of blood T cell repertoires in COVID-19 (dated by TCRdb to 2020 to 2022). The library was built by means of the immunoSEQ multiplex PCR assay. TCRdb limited this immuneACCESS table to in-frame rearrangements with V and J called. A share of clones is missing; checked studies link under half to unresolved V genes, and the rest is unexplained. The sample table contains fewer than 200,000 clones; only one count was recorded for about 90% of them. Clones ranked in the top ten supply about 2.7% of the sample. Sequenced sample: peripheral blood. The receptors here all came from a man aged 40-49 years with active or convalescent COVID-19.

The CDR3 nucleotides are TGTGCCTGGAATAAAAGGGGGCGCGAGGAATATGGCTACACCTTC. It encodes CAWNKRGREEYGYTF. This chain links TRBV30 with TRBJ1-2; 7 bases fit TRBD1. After removal of 4 bases from V and 5 bases from J, the junction contained 13 bases not matched to a gene. Germline V lookup: CDR1 GTSNPN, CDR2 SVGIG (reference sequence). CDR3 size: 15 residues.

The rearrangement uses TRBV12-5 and TRBJ1-1; no clear D gene. V was trimmed by 6 bases and J by 5 bases, leaving 13 bases between them. This CDR3 is 13 amino acids long. Germline loops: CDR1 LGHNT, CDR2 FRNRAP. Here the CDR3 reads CASGVSSETEAFF. CDR3 nucleotides: TGTGCTAGTGGGGTATCGAGCGAGACTGAAGCTTTCTTT.

This chain links TRBV7-2 with TRBJ2-5, with a weak D call TRBD2 (6 bases). The CDR3 runs to 13 residues. Germline V gene sequence: CDR1 SGHTA, CDR2 FQGNSA. With 5 bases removed from V and 4 bases from J, the gap between germline ends came to 11 bases. The CDR3 loop reads CASSPRRGETQYF. CDR3 DNA: TGTGCCAGCAGCCCGAGGAGGGGAGAGACCCAGTACTTC.

This chain's CDR3 is CASSLSSGQAIANYGYTF. For the CDR3, the DNA is TGCGCCAGCAGCTTGTCTTCGGGACAGGCAATCGCTAACTATGGCTACACCTTC. The chain combines TRBV5-1 with TRBJ1-2, with 8 bases aligning to TRBD1. The CDR3 consists of 18 residues. With V trimmed by 1 base and J by 0 bases, 11 bases remained unmatched. Germline CDR1 and CDR2: SGHRS and YFSETQ.

This chain joins TRBV25-1 and TRBJ2-3; 8 nucleotides line up with TRBD1. From germline, CDR1 is MGHDK and CDR2 SYGVNS. V trimming: 6 bases; J trimming: 3 bases; junction bases outside the gene matches: 8. The CDR3 spans 15 residues. CDR3 in DNA: TGTGCCAGCAGGGATACAGGGGGGCTGACAGATACGCAGTATTTT. It specifies CASRDTGGLTDTQYF.